These 16 T cell receptor beta chains were sequenced from one sample in a study of blood T cell repertoires in COVID-19. Here immunoSEQ multiplex PCR was the method, and the copy in TCRdb shows in-frame clones only, minus some. Of roughly 200,000 clones in the sample, about 93% were seen once. Sequencing used peripheral blood. These receptors came from a man aged 25-45 years with COVID-19, enrolled during active disease.

This sequence joins TRBV2 and TRBJ1-5, with TRBD1 matching 7 bases. The length of the CDR3 is 15 residues. V lost 6 bases to trimming and J lost 4 bases; unmatched junction nucleotides: 9. CDR1 is SNHLY and CDR2 is FYNNEI in the germline V gene. CDR3 residues: CASSDDRAPNQPQHF. CDR3 nucleotide sequence: TGTGCCAGCAGCGACGACAGGGCCCCTAATCAGCCCCAGCATTTT.

The rearrangement links TRBV11-2 to TRBJ2-1; 10 bases map to TRBD2. Losses at the gene ends were 0 bases for V and 3 bases for J; bases not matched to a gene: 8. The CDR3 consists of 18 residues. Per germline, CDR1 SGHAT and CDR2 FQNNGV. This CDR3 is CASSLEGIAGGRYNEQFF. The CDR3 nucleotides read TGTGCCAGCAGCTTAGAGGGAATAGCGGGGGGCCGCTACAATGAGCAGTTCTTC. Full variable domain (missing parts from reference TRBV11-2 and TRBJ2-1): EAGVAQSPRYKIIEKRQSVAFWCNPISGHATLYWYQQILGQGPKLLIQFQNNGVVDDSQLPKDRFSAERLKGVDSTLKIQPAKLEDSAVYLCASSLEGIAGGRYNEQFFGPGTRLTVL.

V usage is TRBV4-1 and J usage is TRBJ2-3, with D possibly TRBD2 on 6 matching bases. V was cut by 1 base and J by 2 bases, with 10 bases left in between. The germline V gene encodes CDR1 MGHRA and CDR2 YSYEKL. CDR3 length equals 15 residues. CDR3 nucleotide sequence: TGCGCCAGCAGCCAAGGGGCGGGGATCACAGATACGCAGTATTTT. Translating gives CASSQGAGITDTQYF.

This clone was counted only a few times. DNA of the CDR3: TGTGCCAGCAGCCCGGGAGGGACAGGGGGTGGCGGCTACACCTTC. Translated, it gives CASSPGGTGGGGYTF. V and J are TRBV7-9 and TRBJ1-2; 11 bases are a match to TRBD1. The CDR3 sequence is 15 residues long. The V segment lost 5 bases and the J segment 8 bases; nucleotides outside the gene matches: 10. CDR1 and CDR2 from the germline V gene are SEHNR and FQNEAQ (reference sequence).

This chain uses TRBV3-1 (or the pseudogene TRBV3-2) with TRBJ2-7; unclear D gene. Germline loops: CDR1 LGHDT, CDR2 YNNKEL (reference sequence). This CDR3 region has 14 residues. V was pared by 0 bases and J by 5 bases, with 11 bases between. CDR3 loop: CASSQDHTVHEQYF. DNA for the CDR3: TGTGCCAGCAGCCAAGATCACACAGTCCACGAGCAGTACTTC.

The chain employs TRBV5-1 and TRBJ1-2; D is possibly TRBD1 (5 bases). This CDR3 has 14 residues. The germline V and J ends were trimmed by 0 bases and 7 bases, with 13 bases remaining between them. Germline CDR1 and CDR2: SGHRS and YFSETQ. The CDR3 sequence is CASSLDQGLTGYTF. The CDR3 DNA reads TGCGCCAGCAGCTTGGATCAGGGACTCACTGGCTACACCTTC.

This sequence joins TRBV4-1 and TRBJ1-2, with 9 bases that match TRBD1. Losses at the gene ends were 4 bases for V and 3 bases for J; bases not matched to a gene: 3. The CDR3 totals 14 residues. Germline lookup yields CDR1 MGHRA and CDR2 YSYEKL. For the CDR3, the DNA is TGCGCCAGCAGCCGGGACAGGGAGGACTATGGCTACACCTTC. Protein product: CASSRDREDYGYTF.

The CDR3: CARSTQGGNTEAFF. The CDR3 DNA reads TGTGCCAGAAGCACCCAGGGGGGGAACACTGAAGCTTTCTTT. The chain uses TRBV5-3 and TRBJ1-1, with 7 positions matching TRBD1. TRBV5-3 is noted as an ORF with a role that remains uncertain. The junction had 4 bases not matched to a gene; V was cut back by 4 bases and J by 1 base. The CDR3 runs 14 residues.

Here the CDR3 reads CASSLDRDNNEKLFF. CDR3 nucleotides: TGTGCCAGTAGTTTGGACAGGGATAATAATGAAAAACTGTTTTTT. V usage is TRBV19 and J usage is TRBJ1-4; 8 bases are shared with TRBD1. With 5 bases clipped from V and 4 bases from J, the junction kept 6 bases outside the gene matches. CDR3 length: 15 amino acids. Germline V gene lookup returns CDR1 LNHDA and CDR2 SQIVND (reference sequence).

This chain links TRBV27 with TRBJ1-2, with D perhaps matching TRBD1 (6 bases). CDR1 and CDR2 (germline): MNHEY, SMNVEV (reference sequence). This CDR3 has 14 amino acids. Trimming shortened V by 4 bases and J by 8 bases, and 17 bases separated the two germline ends. The CDR3 DNA reads TGTGCCAGCAGTTCTCCGATCAGGGGTTACGGCTACACCTTC. This sequence encodes CASSSPIRGYGYTF.

The chain employs TRBV3-1 (or the pseudogene TRBV3-2) and TRBJ1-2; 8 positions agree with TRBD1. CDR1 and CDR2 from the germline V gene are LGHDT and YNNKEL (reference sequence). The CDR3 has 15 amino acids. J was trimmed by 7 bases and V by 0 bases; bases with no gene match: 7. Here the CDR3 reads CASSQDQGAFGGYTF. CDR3 DNA sequence: TGTGCCAGCAGCCAAGATCAGGGGGCATTTGGTGGCTACACCTTC.

The chain joins TRBV30 to TRBJ1-2; D remains ambiguous. CDR3 length: 13 residues. Trimming left V 0 bases short and J 4 bases short, with 9 bases between. The germline CDR1 and CDR2 sequences are GTSNPN and SVGIG (reference sequence). The CDR3 bases are TGTGCCTGGAGTGTGCCGGGGATCTATGGCTACACCTTC. This gives the protein CAWSVPGIYGYTF.

The rearrangement joins TRBV7-3 to TRBJ2-1; a weak D match, TRBD2 (5 bases). Germline-derived CDR1 and CDR2 are SGHTA and FQGTGA. The CDR3 is 15 residues long. Trimming stripped 5 bases from V and 4 bases from J, with 15 bases between. In nucleotides, the CDR3 is TGTGCCAGCAGCCCCAGCGTCGGGATTTACAATGAGCAGTTCTTC. Its protein product is CASSPSVGIYNEQFF.

CDR3 loop: CASRNSGTGDEKLFF. The CDR3 nucleotides read TGTGCCAGCAGAAATTCCGGGACAGGGGATGAAAAACTGTTTTTT. The chain links TRBV19 to TRBJ1-4, with TRBD1 matching 10 bases. Trimming at V came to 9 bases and at J to 6 bases, leaving 10 bases not matched to a gene. CDR1 and CDR2 from the germline V gene are LNHDA and SQIVND (reference sequence). This CDR3 spans 15 amino acids.

The V gene is TRBV5-6, the J gene TRBJ1-6, with D tentatively TRBD1 (6 bases). V was clipped by 4 bases and J by 7 bases, with 15 bases between them. The CDR3 is made up of 15 amino acids. CDR1 SGHDT and CDR2 YYEEEE come from the germline V gene. The CDR3 nucleotides are TGTGCCAGCAGCCTCGAGACAGGTGGGAATTCACCCCTCCACTTT. Translation gives CASSLETGGNSPLHF.

The chain links TRBV5-6 to TRBJ2-3; 10 positions agree with TRBD2. After removal of 2 bases from V and 6 bases from J, the junction contained 15 bases not matched to a gene. CDR1 SGHDT and CDR2 YYEEEE come from the germline V gene. The CDR3 totals 18 residues. The CDR3 bases are TGTGCCAGCAGCTTAAGAGTGGAGAGCGGGGGGGCCCTGGATACGCAGTATTTT. Protein sequence: CASSLRVESGGALDTQYF.